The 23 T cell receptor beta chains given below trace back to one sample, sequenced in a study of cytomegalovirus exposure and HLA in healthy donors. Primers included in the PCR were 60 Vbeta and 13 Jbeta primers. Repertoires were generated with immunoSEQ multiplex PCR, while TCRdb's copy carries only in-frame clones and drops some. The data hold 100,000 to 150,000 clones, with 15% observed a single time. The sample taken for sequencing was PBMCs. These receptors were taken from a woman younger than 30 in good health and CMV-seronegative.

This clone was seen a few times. The CDR3 DNA reads TGCGCCAGCAGCCCAACCAGGGGGGAAAAACTGTTTTTT. Its protein is CASSPTRGEKLFF. The gene calls are TRBV5-1 and TRBJ1-4; 7 nucleotides line up with TRBD1. The CDR3 has 13 amino acids. J was trimmed by 8 bases and V by 4 bases; bases with no gene match: 5. Germline V gene data show CDR1 as SGHRS and CDR2 as YFSETQ.

The CDR3 region has the DNA TGTGCCAGCAGCTTAGCTGGGAGGCTGAACACCGGGGAGCTGTTTTTT. This codes for CASSLAGRLNTGELFF. The chain is built from TRBV7-2 and TRBJ2-2; weak D call: TRBD2 (6 bases). Germline-derived CDR1 and CDR2 are SGHTA and FQGNSA. The V gene lost 0 bases and the J gene lost 1 base, with 9 bases spanning the gap. CDR3 length equals 16 residues.

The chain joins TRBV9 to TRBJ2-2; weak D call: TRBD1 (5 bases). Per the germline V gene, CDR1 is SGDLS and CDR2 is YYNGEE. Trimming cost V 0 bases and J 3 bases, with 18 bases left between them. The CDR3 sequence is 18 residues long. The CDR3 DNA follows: TGTGCCAGCAGCGTAGATGGTCAGGGCTTCTATTACACCGGGGAGCTGTTTTTT. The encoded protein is CASSVDGQGFYYTGELFF.

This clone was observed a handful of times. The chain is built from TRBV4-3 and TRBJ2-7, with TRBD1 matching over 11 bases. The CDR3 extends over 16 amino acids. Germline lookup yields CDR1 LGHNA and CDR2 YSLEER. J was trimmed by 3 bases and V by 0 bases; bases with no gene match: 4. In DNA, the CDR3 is TGCGCCAGCAGCCAAGAGGGGGGGACAGGGGGCTACGAGCAGTACTTC. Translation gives CASSQEGGTGGYEQYF.

Here the CDR3 DNA reads TGTGCCAGCAGCCGCTATGGCTTGACGGGGGACGGGGAGCTGTTTTTT. Amino acids: CASSRYGLTGDGELFF. This sequence joins TRBV4-2 and TRBJ2-2; weak D call: TRBD2 (6 bases). The V gene's germline CDR1 is LGHNA and CDR2 YNFKEQ. Trimming pared 4 bases from V and 7 bases from J, leaving 19 bases between. The CDR3 totals 16 residues.

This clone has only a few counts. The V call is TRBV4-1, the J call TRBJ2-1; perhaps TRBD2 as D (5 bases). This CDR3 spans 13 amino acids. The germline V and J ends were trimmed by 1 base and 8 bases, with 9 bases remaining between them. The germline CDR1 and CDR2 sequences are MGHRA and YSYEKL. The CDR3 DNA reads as TGCGCCAGCAGCCAAGGTCGGGGAGATGAGCAGTTCTTC. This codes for CASSQGRGDEQFF.

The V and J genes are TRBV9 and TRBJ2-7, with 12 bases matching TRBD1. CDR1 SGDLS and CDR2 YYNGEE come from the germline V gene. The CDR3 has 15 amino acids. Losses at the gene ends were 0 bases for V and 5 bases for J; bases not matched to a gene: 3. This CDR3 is CASSVGDRGLDEQYF. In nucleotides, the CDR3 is TGTGCCAGCAGCGTAGGGGACAGGGGGCTGGACGAGCAGTACTTC.

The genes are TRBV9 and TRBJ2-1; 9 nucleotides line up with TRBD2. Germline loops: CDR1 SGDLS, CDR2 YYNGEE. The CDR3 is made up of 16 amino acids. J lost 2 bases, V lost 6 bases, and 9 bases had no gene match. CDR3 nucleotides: TGTGCCAGCACCGAGGGACTAGCCGACCCCTACAATGAGCAGTTCTTC. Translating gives CASTEGLADPYNEQFF. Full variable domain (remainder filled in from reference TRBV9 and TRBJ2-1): DSGVTQTPKHLITATGQRVTLRCSPRSGDLSVYWYQQSLDQGLQFLIQYYNGEERAKGNILERFSAQQFPDLHSELNLSSLELGDSALYFCASTEGLADPYNEQFFGPGTRLTVL.

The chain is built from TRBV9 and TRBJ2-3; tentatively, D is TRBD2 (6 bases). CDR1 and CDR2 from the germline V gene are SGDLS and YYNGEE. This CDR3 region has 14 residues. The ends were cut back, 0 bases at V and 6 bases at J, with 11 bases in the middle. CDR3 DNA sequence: TGTGCCAGCAGCGTAGGGACTAATAGGGATACGCAGTATTTT. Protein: CASSVGTNRDTQYF.

This CDR3 is CATSPRDSSYEQYF. Here the CDR3 DNA reads TGTGCCACCAGCCCCCGGGACAGCTCCTACGAGCAGTACTTC. V usage is TRBV15 and J usage is TRBJ2-7, with 7 positions matching TRBD1. In germline, CDR1 is LNHNV, CDR2 YYDKDF (reference sequence). There are 14 residues in the CDR3. Trimming removed 5 bases from V and 0 bases from J; junction bases left unmatched: 4. Full variable domain (rest looked up from reference TRBV15 and TRBJ2-7): DAMVIQNPRYQVTQFGKPVTLSCSQTLNHNVMYWYQQKSSQAPKLLFHYYDKDFNNEADTPDNFQSRRPNTSFCFLDIRSPGLGDTAMYLCATSPRDSSYEQYFGPGTRLTVT.

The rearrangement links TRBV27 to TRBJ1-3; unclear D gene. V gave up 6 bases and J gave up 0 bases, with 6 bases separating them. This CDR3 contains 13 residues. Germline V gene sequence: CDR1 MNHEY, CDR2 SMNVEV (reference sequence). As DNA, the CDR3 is TGTGCCAGCAGAGCGATCTCTGGAAACACCATATATTTT. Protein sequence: CASRAISGNTIYF.

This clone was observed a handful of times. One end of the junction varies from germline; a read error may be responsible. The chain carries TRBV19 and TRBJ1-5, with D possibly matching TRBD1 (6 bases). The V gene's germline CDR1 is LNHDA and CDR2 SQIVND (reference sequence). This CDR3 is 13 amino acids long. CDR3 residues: CASTIGGTQPQHF. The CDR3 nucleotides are TGTGCCAGTACTATAGGAGGGACACAGCCCCAGCATTTT.

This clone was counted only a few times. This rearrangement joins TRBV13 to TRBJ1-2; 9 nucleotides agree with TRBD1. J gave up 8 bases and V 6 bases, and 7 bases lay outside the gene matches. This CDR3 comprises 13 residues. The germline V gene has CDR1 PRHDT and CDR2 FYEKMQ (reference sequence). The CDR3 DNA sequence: TGTGCCAGCAGGGCCGGGACAGGGTTGGGCTACACCTTC. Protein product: CASRAGTGLGYTF.

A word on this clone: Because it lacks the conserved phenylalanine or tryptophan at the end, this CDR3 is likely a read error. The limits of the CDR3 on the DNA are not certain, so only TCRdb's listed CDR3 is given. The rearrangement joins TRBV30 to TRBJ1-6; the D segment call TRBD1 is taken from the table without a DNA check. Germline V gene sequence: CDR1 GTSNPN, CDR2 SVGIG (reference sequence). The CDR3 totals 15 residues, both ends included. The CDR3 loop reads CAWSTGSSYNSPIHL.

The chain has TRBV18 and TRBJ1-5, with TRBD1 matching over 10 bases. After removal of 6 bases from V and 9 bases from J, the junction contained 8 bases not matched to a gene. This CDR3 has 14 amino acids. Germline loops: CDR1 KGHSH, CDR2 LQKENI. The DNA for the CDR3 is TGTGCCAGCTCGTATGGACAGGGGGTTGGGCCCCAGCATTTT. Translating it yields CASSYGQGVGPQHF.

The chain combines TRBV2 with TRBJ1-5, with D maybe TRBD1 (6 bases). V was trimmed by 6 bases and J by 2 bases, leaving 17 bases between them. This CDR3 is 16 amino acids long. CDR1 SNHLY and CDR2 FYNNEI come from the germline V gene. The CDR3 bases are TGTGCCAGCAGCTTACAGGGCCGATGGGGCAATCAGCCCCAGCATTTT. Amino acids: CASSLQGRWGNQPQHF.

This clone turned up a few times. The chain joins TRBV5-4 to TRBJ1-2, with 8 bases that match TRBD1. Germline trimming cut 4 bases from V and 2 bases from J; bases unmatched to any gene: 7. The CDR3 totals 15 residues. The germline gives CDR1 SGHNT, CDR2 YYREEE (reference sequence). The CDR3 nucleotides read TGTGCCAGCAGCCCCCAGACAGGGGCCAACTATGGCTACACCTTC. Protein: CASSPQTGANYGYTF.

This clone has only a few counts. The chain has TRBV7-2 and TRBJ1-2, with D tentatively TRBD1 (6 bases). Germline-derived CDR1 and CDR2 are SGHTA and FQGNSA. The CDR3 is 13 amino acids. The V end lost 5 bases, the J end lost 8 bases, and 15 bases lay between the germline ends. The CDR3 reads CASSKRTVEGYTF. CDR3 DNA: TGTGCCAGCAGCAAGAGGACAGTCGAGGGCTACACCTTC.

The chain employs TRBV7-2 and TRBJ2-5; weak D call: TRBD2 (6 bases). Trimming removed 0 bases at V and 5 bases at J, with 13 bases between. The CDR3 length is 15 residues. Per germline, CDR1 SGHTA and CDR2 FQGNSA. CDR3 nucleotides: TGTGCCAGCAGCTTAGCGGTTCTAGCGCTGGAGACCCAGTACTTC. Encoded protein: CASSLAVLALETQYF.

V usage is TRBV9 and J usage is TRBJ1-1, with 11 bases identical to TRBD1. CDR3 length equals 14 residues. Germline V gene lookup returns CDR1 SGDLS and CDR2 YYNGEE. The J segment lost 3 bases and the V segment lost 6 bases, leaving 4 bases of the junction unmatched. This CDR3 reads CASNGQGADTEAFF. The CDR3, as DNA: TGTGCCAGCAACGGACAGGGGGCTGACACTGAAGCTTTCTTT.

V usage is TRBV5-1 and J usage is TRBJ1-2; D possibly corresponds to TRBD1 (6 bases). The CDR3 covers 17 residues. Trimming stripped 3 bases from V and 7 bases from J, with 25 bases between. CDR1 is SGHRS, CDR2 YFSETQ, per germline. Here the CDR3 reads CASSSSRDRSFQSGYTF. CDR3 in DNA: TGCGCCAGCAGCTCCTCCCGAGACAGGTCCTTTCAAAGTGGCTACACCTTC.

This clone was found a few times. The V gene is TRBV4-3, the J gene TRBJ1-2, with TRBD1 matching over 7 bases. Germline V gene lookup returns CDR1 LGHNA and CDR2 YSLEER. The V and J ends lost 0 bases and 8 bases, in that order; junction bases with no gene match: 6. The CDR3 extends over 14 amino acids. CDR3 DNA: TGCGCCAGCAGCCAAGATACAGGGGAGTTAGGCTACACCTTC. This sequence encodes CASSQDTGELGYTF.

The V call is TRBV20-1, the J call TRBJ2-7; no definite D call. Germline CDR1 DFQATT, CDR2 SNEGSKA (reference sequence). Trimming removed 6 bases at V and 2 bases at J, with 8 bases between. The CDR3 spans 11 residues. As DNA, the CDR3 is TGCAGTGCAAACAGAGCCTACGAGCAGTACTTC. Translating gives CSANRAYEQYF.